Listed here are 5 T cell receptor beta chains from one sample, sequenced in a study of T-cell reconstitution after alpha-beta-depleted transplantation in children. The TCRbeta library was prepared with unique molecular identifiers. Via MiXCR, TCRdb re-called the PCR reads, giving one row per CDR3 protein. There are 400,000 to 450,000 distinct CDR3 sequences in the sample; 43% occur only once, and 25% to 30% lies in the top ten. The starting material was PBMCs, obtained before TCRalphabeta/CD19-depleted stem cell transplant. These TCRs come from a girl aged 2 to 10 with aplastic anemia, due to receive a stem cell transplant.

The chain employs TRBV6-1 and TRBJ2-1; either TRBD1 or TRBD2 may fit D (5 bases each). Germline V gene data show CDR1 as MNHNS and CDR2 as SASEGT. The CDR3 contains 16 residues. Trimming shortened V by 0 bases and J by 2 bases, and 11 bases separated the two germline ends. CDR3 DNA: TGTGCCAGCAGTGAAGCTATAAGGGGAGCCTACAATGAGCAGTTCTTC. Residues: CASSEAIRGAYNEQFF.

This clonotype has just a few counts. This rearrangement joins TRBV29-1 to TRBJ2-5; possible D gene TRBD1, 6 bases. Per germline, CDR1 SQVTM and CDR2 ANQGSEA. V shed 7 bases and J shed 6 bases, with 18 bases lying between them. The CDR3 extends over 13 amino acids. CDR3 DNA sequence: TGCAGCGGCGCATGGCAGGGGACGAAGACCCAGTACTTC. Translated: CSGAWQGTKTQYF. The variable domain in full, completed from reference TRBV29-1 and TRBJ2-5, reads SAVISQKPSRDICQRGTSLTIQCQVDSQVTMMFWYRQQPGQSLTLIATANQGSEATYESGFVIDKFPISRPNLTFSTLTVSNMSPEDSSIYLCSGAWQGTKTQYFGPGTRLLVL.

This chain links TRBV6-5 with TRBJ1-2; D call uncertain. CDR1 is MNHEY, CDR2 SVGAGI, per germline. V was clipped by 0 bases and J by 2 bases, with 4 bases between them. The CDR3 is 13 amino acids. This CDR3 is CASSYSNNYGYTF. The CDR3 DNA sequence: TGTGCCAGCAGTTACTCGAACAACTATGGCTACACCTTC.

CDR3 nucleotide sequence: TGCGCCAGCAGCCCCGGACAGGTCCCCTACGAGCAGTACTTC. Its translation: CASSPGQVPYEQYF. The rearrangement links TRBV5-1 to TRBJ2-7, with TRBD1 matching 7 bases. Germline assignment: CDR1 SGHRS and CDR2 YFSETQ. This CDR3 comprises 14 residues. J lost 2 bases, V lost 4 bases, and 6 bases had no gene match. Supplemented by reference TRBV5-1 and TRBJ2-7, the full variable domain reads KAGVTQTPRYLIKTRGQQVTLSCSPISGHRSVSWYQQTPGQGLQFLFEYFSETQRNKGNFPGRFSGRQFSNSRSEMNVSTLELGDSALYLCASSPGQVPYEQYFGPGTRLTVT.

The J gene is TRBJ2-5, the V gene TRBV20-1; a weak D match, TRBD1 (6 bases). Germline V gives CDR1 DFQATT, CDR2 SNEGSKA (reference sequence). Trimming stripped 1 base from V and 5 bases from J, with 20 bases between. The CDR3 is 16 residues long. In DNA, the CDR3 is TGCAGTGCTAGAGGTGTATCGACGCTAACAGGGGAGACCCAGTACTTC. It encodes CSARGVSTLTGETQYF.